Each of the 9 T cell receptor beta chains below was sequenced from the same sample in a study of human T cells and chemical hapten exposure. Stated time point: pre-sensitization, week 0. Treatment specified: therapeutic diphenylcyclopropenone sensitization with weekly scalp DPC. TCRdb analysed the RACE reads with MiXCR anew, one entry per CDR3 protein. The sample contains 300,000 to 400,000 distinct CDR3 sequences, roughly 4.6% of which appear only once. The source was whole blood, collected in connection with sensitization to the hapten diphenylcyclopropenone (DPC). The receptors come from a woman in her forties or fifties with alopecia areata. Some clones in this sample may be carry-over from other donors' samples.

This clonotype was recorded at least ten times. This chain joins TRBV4-2 and TRBJ2-7; TRBD2 aligns across 7 bases. The CDR3 is 16 amino acids. Germline V gene lookup returns CDR1 LGHNA and CDR2 YNFKEQ. V trimming: 0 bases; J trimming: 4 bases; junction bases outside the gene matches: 9. CDR3 nucleotide sequence: TGTGCCAGCAGCCAAGATACGAGGCAGGGAGGGTACGAGCAGTACTTC. Its translation: CASSQDTRQGGYEQYF.

This clonotype has more than one count but fewer than ten. J is TRBJ2-5 and V is TRBV21-1; the table's D gene call, TRBD2, was not cross checked with the DNA. TRBV21-1 is assigned pseudogene status. This CDR3 contains 16 residues. CDR3: CASSIAGWAGQETQYF. CDR3 nucleotide sequence: TGTGCCAGCAGCATAGCCGGGTGGGCAGGGCAAGAGACCCAGTACTTC.

This clonotype was found many times. CDR3 DNA: TGCAGCGTTGGGGCTAGGGGTAGCGGTGGTGAGCAGTTCTTC. This sequence encodes CSVGARGSGGEQFF. This chain joins TRBV29-1 and TRBJ2-1, with D maybe TRBD2 (6 bases). V was pared by 4 bases and J by 9 bases, with 19 bases between. This CDR3 spans 14 amino acids. CDR1 and CDR2 (germline): SQVTM, ANQGSEA.

There are a few counts of this clonotype. The gene calls are TRBV28 and TRBJ1-3, with D possibly being TRBD1 (5 bases). Germline loops: CDR1 MDHEN, CDR2 SYDVKM. Trimming took 5 bases from V and 2 from J, leaving 10 bases between them. This CDR3 region has 14 residues. The CDR3, as DNA: TGTGCCAGCAGTACTCCAGGGACTGGAAACACCATATATTTT. Protein sequence: CASSTPGTGNTIYF.

This clonotype was detected only a few times. The CDR3 protein is CSAIWARGNHGYTF. Written as DNA, the CDR3 is TGCAGTGCTATATGGGCCAGGGGAAACCATGGCTACACCTTC. The rearrangement joins TRBV20-1 to TRBJ1-2; TRBD1 is a possible D gene (6 bases). The CDR3 runs 14 residues. Trimming cost V 4 bases and J 6 bases, with 18 bases left between them. Germline CDR1 DFQATT, CDR2 SNEGSKA (reference sequence).

This clonotype was recorded many times. V gene TRBV5-1 combines with J gene TRBJ2-3; TRBD1 might be the D (5 bases). Germline CDR1 reads SGHRS; CDR2 reads YFSETQ. The CDR3 is 15 amino acids. The V and J ends lost 5 bases and 0 bases respectively, with 13 bases between them. The CDR3 is CASSWGLASTDTQYF. DNA for the CDR3: TGCGCCAGCAGTTGGGGCCTCGCTAGCACAGATACGCAGTATTTT.

In its sample, this clonotype was seen a few times. The chain couples TRBV4-3 to TRBJ1-6; D may be TRBD1 (6 bases). Germline CDR1 reads LGHNA; CDR2 reads YSLEER. Trimming stripped 0 bases from V and 10 bases from J, with 19 bases between. CDR3 length: 17 amino acids. This CDR3 is CASSQDVGGGTGSPLHF. Written as DNA, the CDR3 is TGCGCCAGCAGCCAAGATGTAGGAGGGGGGACGGGCTCACCCCTCCACTTT.

This clonotype was detected ten times or more. The chain employs TRBV18 and TRBJ2-2; 9 bases fit TRBD1. Germline lookup yields CDR1 KGHSH and CDR2 LQKENI. The CDR3 has 15 residues. With 8 bases clipped from V and 1 base from J, the junction kept 5 bases outside the gene matches. CDR3 nucleotide sequence: TGTGCCAGCAGCTTGGGACAGGGGAACACCGGGGAGCTGTTTTTT. As protein: CASSLGQGNTGELFF. Complete variable domain (other parts from reference TRBV18 and TRBJ2-2): NAGVMQNPRHLVRRRGQEARLRCSPMKGHSHVYWYRQLPEEGLKFMVYLQKENIIDESGMPKERFSAEFPKEGPSILRIQQVVRGDSAAYFCASSLGQGNTGELFFGEGSRLTVL.

In its sample, this clonotype was seen a few times. This rearrangement joins TRBV5-1 to TRBJ2-3; D may be TRBD2 (6 bases). The V end was cut by 2 bases, the J end by 5 bases, with 18 bases between. The CDR3 is 16 residues long. CDR1 is SGHRS, CDR2 YFSETQ, per germline. Written as DNA, the CDR3 is TGCGCCAGCAGCTTTCAAAGCGGCCGGGGAGGAGATACGCAGTATTTT. Protein: CASSFQSGRGGDTQYF.